This TCR beta chain was profiled in a study of blood T cell repertoires in COVID-19. Turning to the study itself: The United States, Italy and Spain provided the acute and convalescent COVID-19 samples. PBMCs, B-cell-depleted T cells, or T cells provided the cDNA or gDNA that made up the material.

Patients in Seattle were enrolled during active infection, then followed longitudinally. Germline V gene sequence: CDR1 LNHDA, CDR2 SQIVND (reference sequence). V lost 3 bases and J lost 2, with 4 bases in between. CDR3 length equals 12 residues. Original methodology: Cell counts per sample came from amplifying reference gene primers. Profiling relied on immunoSEQ multiplex PCR, and the TCRdb table lists in-frame clones only, not all of them. The V and J calls and clone size are taken from that table; D and trimming were inferred from the DNA. This sample has fewer than 250,000 clones; around 90% occur once, and the top ten carry around 0.9%.

The sequence came from a man aged 25-40 years with COVID-19, enrolled during active disease. The gene calls are TRBV19 and TRBJ1-2; no reliable D call. What was sequenced was peripheral blood. The CDR3 nucleotides read TGTGCCAGTAGTATCCTGAACTATGGCTACACCTTC. It translates to CASSILNYGYTF.